These 8 T cell receptor beta chains were all obtained from the same sample, sequenced in a study of T cell responses to AZD1222 COVID-19 vaccine. TCRdb's table, derived via immunoSEQ multiplex PCR, lists solely in-frame clones and lacks some. The sample has fewer than 120,000 clones; about 94% are singletons. This specimen was peripheral blood, taken 28 days after the second AZD1222 dose. The origin of the receptors is an adult who received the AZD1222 COVID-19 vaccine.

The chain is built from TRBV7-2 and TRBJ1-4; D gene uncertain. V lost 5 bases to trimming and J lost 7 bases, with 11 bases between them. The CDR3 totals 13 residues. Germline V gives CDR1 SGHTA, CDR2 FQGNSA. The CDR3 DNA sequence: TGTGCCAGCAGCCCATACATATTTGAAAAACTGTTTTTT. Translated: CASSPYIFEKLFF.

The gene calls are TRBV6-4 and TRBJ2-1; 7 bases map to TRBD2. This CDR3 is built from 17 residues. Germline CDR1 is MRHNA and CDR2 is SNTAGT. V shed 10 bases and J 4 bases; nucleotides not matched to a gene: 19. In DNA, the CDR3 is TGTGCCATACAACCAGCGGGGTCGACCTTACTTTACAATGAGCAGTTCTTC. This translates into CAIQPAGSTLLYNEQFF.

V is TRBV19 and J is TRBJ1-2, with TRBD1 identical over 8 bases. The length of the CDR3 is 15 residues. Losses at the gene ends were 5 bases for V and 4 bases for J; bases not matched to a gene: 9. The germline V gene has CDR1 LNHDA and CDR2 SQIVND (reference sequence). The CDR3 is CASSSPGQGRYGYTF. The CDR3, as DNA: TGTGCCAGTAGTTCCCCCGGACAGGGACGCTATGGCTACACCTTC.

The genes are TRBV18 and TRBJ2-1; D may be TRBD1 (5 bases). This CDR3 comprises 14 residues. V lost 6 bases and J 6 bases, leaving 15 bases between the germline ends. Germline V gives CDR1 KGHSH, CDR2 LQKENI. The CDR3 DNA reads TGTGCCAGCTCTCGCAGGGTTATAGTCAATGAGCAGTTCTTC. As protein: CASSRRVIVNEQFF.

The V call is TRBV27, the J call TRBJ1-1; TRBD1 matches at 7 bases. The V segment lost 3 bases and the J segment 0 bases; nucleotides outside the gene matches: 10. From germline, CDR1 is MNHEY and CDR2 SMNVEV (reference sequence). This CDR3 has 17 residues. The CDR3 protein is CASSFYRGRFMNTEAFF. CDR3 nucleotide sequence: TGTGCCAGCAGTTTCTACAGGGGACGATTCATGAACACTGAAGCTTTCTTT.

J is TRBJ1-2 and V is TRBV5-1; 7 bases map to TRBD1. The CDR3 has 14 amino acids. The V segment lost 0 bases and the J segment 2 bases; nucleotides outside the gene matches: 1. Germline-derived CDR1 and CDR2 are SGHRS and YFSETQ. As DNA, the CDR3 is TGCGCCAGCAGCTTGGAGGGACAGAACTATGGCTACACCTTC. The encoded protein is CASSLEGQNYGYTF.

The chain couples TRBV27 to TRBJ1-1, with D uncertain. V was cut by 2 bases and J by 0 bases, with 7 bases left in between. The CDR3 length is 14 residues. Germline V lookup: CDR1 MNHEY, CDR2 SMNVEV (reference sequence). CDR3 region: CASSLRSLNTEAFF. For the CDR3, the DNA is TGTGCCAGCAGTTTAAGGTCCCTGAACACTGAAGCTTTCTTT.

This chain uses TRBV7-6 with TRBJ2-1; D unresolved. The CDR3 runs to 15 residues. V was clipped by 1 base and J by 4 bases, with 11 bases between them. Germline CDR1 reads SGHVS; CDR2 reads FNYEAQ. The CDR3 region has the DNA TGTGCCAGCAGCTTAGACCAGAGCAATTACAATGAGCAGTTCTTC. Its protein product is CASSLDQSNYNEQFF.